This TCR beta chain originates from a study of shared clonotypes between healthy human individuals. Study background: CD4 naive and memory got three plates each, CD8 naive two, CD8 memory one. Study findings and constraints: Only blood was sampled, and tissue TCR repertoires likely differ from blood ones. Four donors shared around 5.2% of their naive CD4 clonotypes.

Authors' methods: ImmunoSEQ only sent back junction sequences with no quality scores, so filtering was done differently. The repertoire was sequenced with immunoSEQ multiplex PCR; TCRdb's copy has only in-frame clones and lacks some. V, J and clone size derive from that table, while D and trimming were established from the DNA sequence. This repertoire shows some 2 million clones, 85% to 95% found once; its top ten account for about 0.13%. V lost 0 bases and J lost 3, with 10 bases in between. This CDR3 comprises 14 residues. The germline gives CDR1 SGDLS, CDR2 YYNGEE. This clone appeared a single time. Its target is not known.

The sequence came from a man between 18 and 35 years old in good health. Sequenced material: naive CD4+ T cells sorted from blood. This sample's subset: CD45RA+ positively selected. J is TRBJ2-7 and V is TRBV9; a weak D match, TRBD2 (5 bases). The CDR3 coding sequence is TGTGCCAGCAGCGTAGGCCGGGGTGACTACGAGCAGTACTTC. This gives the protein CASSVGRGDYEQYF.